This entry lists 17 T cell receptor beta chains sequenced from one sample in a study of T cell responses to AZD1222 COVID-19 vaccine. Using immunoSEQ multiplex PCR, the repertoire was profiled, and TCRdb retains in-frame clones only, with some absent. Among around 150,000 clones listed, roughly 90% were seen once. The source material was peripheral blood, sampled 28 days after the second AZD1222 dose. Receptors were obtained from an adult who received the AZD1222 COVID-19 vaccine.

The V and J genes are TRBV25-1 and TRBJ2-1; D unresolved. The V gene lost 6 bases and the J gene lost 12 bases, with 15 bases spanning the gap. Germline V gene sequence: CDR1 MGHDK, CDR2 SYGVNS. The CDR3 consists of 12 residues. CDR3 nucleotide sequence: TGTGCCAGCAGCGCCACCAGCCGAGGGCAGTTCTTC. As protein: CASSATSRGQFF. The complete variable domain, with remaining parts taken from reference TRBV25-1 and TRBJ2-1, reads EADIYQTPRYLVIGTGKKITLECSQTMGHDKMYWYQQDPGMELHLIHYSYGVNSTEKGDLSSESTVSRIRTEHFPLTLESARPSHTSQYLCASSATSRGQFFGPGTRLTVL.

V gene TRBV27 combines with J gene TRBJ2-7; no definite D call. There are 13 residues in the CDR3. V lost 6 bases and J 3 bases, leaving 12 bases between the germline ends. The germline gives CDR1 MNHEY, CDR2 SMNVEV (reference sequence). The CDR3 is CASSTALRYEQYF. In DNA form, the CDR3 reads TGTGCCAGCAGCACCGCCCTCCGCTACGAGCAGTACTTC.

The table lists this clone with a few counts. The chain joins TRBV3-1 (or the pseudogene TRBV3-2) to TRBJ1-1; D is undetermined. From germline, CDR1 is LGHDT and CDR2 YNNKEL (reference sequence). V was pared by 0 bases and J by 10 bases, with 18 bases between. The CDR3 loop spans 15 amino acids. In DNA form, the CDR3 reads TGTGCCAGCAGCCAAGACCAACCTACACTGAACGGAGCTTTCTTT. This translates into CASSQDQPTLNGAFF.

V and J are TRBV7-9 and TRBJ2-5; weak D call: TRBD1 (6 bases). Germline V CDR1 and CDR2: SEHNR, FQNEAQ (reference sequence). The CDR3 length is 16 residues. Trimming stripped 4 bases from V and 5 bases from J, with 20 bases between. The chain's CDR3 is CASSSFSFGQGETQYF. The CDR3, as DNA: TGTGCCAGCAGCTCGTTCTCTTTTGGGCAGGGGGAGACCCAGTACTTC.

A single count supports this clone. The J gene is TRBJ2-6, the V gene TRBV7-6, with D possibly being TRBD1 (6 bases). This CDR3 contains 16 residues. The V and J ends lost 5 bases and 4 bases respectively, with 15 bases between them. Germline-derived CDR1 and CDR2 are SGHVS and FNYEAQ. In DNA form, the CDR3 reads TGTGCCAGCAGCCCGCCCCAGGGGACAGGGGCCAACGTCCTGACTTTC. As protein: CASSPPQGTGANVLTF.

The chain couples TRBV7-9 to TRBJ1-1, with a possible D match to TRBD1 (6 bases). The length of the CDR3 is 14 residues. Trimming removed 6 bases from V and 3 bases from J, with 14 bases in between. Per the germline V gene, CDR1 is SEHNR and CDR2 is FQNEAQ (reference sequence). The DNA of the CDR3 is TGTGCCAGCAGGACAGAGGGGGGGTACACTGAAGCTTTCTTT. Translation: CASRTEGGYTEAFF.

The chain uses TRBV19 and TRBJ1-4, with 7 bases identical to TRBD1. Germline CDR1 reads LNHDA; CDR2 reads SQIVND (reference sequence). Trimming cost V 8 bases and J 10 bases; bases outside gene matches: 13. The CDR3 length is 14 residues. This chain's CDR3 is CASGEGDSRRKLFF. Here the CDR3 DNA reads TGTGCCAGTGGGGAAGGGGACAGCAGGAGAAAACTGTTTTTT.

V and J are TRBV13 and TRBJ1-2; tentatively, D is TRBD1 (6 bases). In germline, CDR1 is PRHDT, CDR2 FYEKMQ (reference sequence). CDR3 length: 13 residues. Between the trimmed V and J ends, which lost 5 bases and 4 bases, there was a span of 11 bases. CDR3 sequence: CASSRDRTYGYTF. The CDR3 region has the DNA TGTGCCAGCAGCCGTGACAGGACCTATGGCTACACCTTC.

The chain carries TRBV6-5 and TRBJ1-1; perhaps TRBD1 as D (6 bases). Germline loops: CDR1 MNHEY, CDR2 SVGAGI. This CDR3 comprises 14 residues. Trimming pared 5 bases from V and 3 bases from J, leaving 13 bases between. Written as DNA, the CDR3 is TGTGCCAGCAGTCCTCGACAGGATCACACTGAAGCTTTCTTT. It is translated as CASSPRQDHTEAFF.

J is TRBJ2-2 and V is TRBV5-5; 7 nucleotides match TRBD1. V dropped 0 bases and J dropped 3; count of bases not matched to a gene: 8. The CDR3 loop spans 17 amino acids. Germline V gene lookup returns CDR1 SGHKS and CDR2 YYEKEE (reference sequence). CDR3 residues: CASSLELQGLYTGELFF. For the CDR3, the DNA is TGTGCCAGCAGCTTGGAGCTACAGGGGTTGTACACCGGGGAGCTGTTTTTT.

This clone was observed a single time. CDR3 amino acids: CASSRDRANQPQHF. DNA of the CDR3: TGCGCCAGCAGCCGGGACAGGGCAAATCAGCCCCAGCATTTT. The chain uses TRBV4-3 and TRBJ1-5; 9 nucleotides align to TRBD1. V lost 4 bases to trimming and J lost 4 bases; unmatched junction nucleotides: 2. Germline loops: CDR1 LGHNA, CDR2 YSLEER. This CDR3 region has 14 residues.

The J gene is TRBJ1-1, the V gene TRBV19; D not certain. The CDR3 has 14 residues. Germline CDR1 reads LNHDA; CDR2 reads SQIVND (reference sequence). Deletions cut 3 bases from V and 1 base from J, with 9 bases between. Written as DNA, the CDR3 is TGTGCCAGTAGTATGTCGGCGGGGAACACTGAAGCTTTCTTT. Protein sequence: CASSMSAGNTEAFF.

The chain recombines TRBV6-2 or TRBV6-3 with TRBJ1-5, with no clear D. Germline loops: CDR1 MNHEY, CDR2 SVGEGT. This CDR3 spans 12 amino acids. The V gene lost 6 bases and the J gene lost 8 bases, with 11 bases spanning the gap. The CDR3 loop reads CASSDPKEPQHF. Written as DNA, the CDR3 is TGTGCCAGCAGCGATCCCAAGGAGCCCCAGCATTTT.

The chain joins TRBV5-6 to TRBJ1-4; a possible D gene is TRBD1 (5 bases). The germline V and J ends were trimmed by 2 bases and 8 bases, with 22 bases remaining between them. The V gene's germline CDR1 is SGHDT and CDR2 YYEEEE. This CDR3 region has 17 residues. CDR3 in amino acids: CASSFSLEDSRREKLFF. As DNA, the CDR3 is TGTGCCAGCAGCTTTTCCTTGGAAGACAGCCGTCGGGAAAAACTGTTTTTT.

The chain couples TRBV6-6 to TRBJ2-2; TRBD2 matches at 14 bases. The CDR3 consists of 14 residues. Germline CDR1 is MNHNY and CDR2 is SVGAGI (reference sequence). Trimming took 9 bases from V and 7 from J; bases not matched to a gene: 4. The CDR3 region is CASTGTSGGGELFF. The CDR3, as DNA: TGTGCCAGTACCGGGACTAGCGGGGGCGGGGAGCTGTTTTTT.

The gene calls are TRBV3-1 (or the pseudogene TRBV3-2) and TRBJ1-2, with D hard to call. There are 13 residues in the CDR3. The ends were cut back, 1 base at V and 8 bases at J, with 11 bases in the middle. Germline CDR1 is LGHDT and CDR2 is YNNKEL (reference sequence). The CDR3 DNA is TGTGCCAGCAGCCAAGGGGTTGGTCGGGGCTACACCTTC. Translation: CASSQGVGRGYTF.

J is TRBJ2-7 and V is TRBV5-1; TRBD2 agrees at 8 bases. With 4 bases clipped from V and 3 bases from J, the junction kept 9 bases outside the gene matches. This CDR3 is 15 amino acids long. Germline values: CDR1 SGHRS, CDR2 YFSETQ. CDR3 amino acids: CASSLREGRVYEQYF. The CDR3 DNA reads TGCGCCAGCAGCCTCCGGGAGGGGAGAGTCTACGAGCAGTACTTC.